The 24 T cell receptor beta chains presented below share a single source sample, sequenced in a study of CD8 T cells in ankylosing spondylitis. In TCRdb, the 5' RACE reads were re-called with MiXCR into one record per CDR3 protein. The profile shows roughly 140,000 distinct CDR3 sequences, 40% to 50% of them singletons. The source material was synovial fluid, either unsorted or a sorted T cell fraction (not recorded which). These receptors were obtained from a male donor with ankylosing spondylitis.

This clonotype was detected only a few times. This chain uses TRBV7-3 with TRBJ2-1; the match to TRBD1 covers 10 bases. Losses at the gene ends were 5 bases for V and 8 bases for J; bases not matched to a gene: 12. This CDR3 has 16 amino acids. Germline lookup yields CDR1 SGHTA and CDR2 FQGTGA. CDR3 region: CASSPTGGYIYDEQFF. DNA for the CDR3: TGTGCCAGCAGCCCGACAGGGGGCTACATTTACGATGAGCAGTTCTTC.

The rearrangement joins TRBV4-3 to TRBJ2-2; D gene uncertain. V shed 5 bases and J shed 4 bases, with 29 bases lying between them. The germline gives CDR1 LGHNA, CDR2 YSLEER. The CDR3 length is 20 residues. The CDR3 protein is CASSFHLLIHSSSPTGELFF. The CDR3 DNA reads TGCGCCAGCAGCTTTCACCTATTAATTCACTCATCTTCCCCCACCGGGGAGCTGTTTTTT.

The V gene is TRBV7-9, the J gene TRBJ1-1; D is uncertain. The CDR3 consists of 12 residues. Germline CDR1 SEHNR, CDR2 FQNEAQ (reference sequence). Trimming cost V 5 bases and J 5 bases, with 9 bases left between them. CDR3 region: CASSRGETEAFF. The CDR3 DNA reads TGTGCCAGCAGCCGCGGCGAGACTGAAGCTTTCTTT.

The chain recombines TRBV6-5 with TRBJ2-5; D uncertain. Germline loops: CDR1 MNHEY, CDR2 SVGAGI. The CDR3 sequence is 14 residues long. Trimming cost V 2 bases and J 1 base, with 8 bases left between them. The CDR3 DNA sequence: TGTGCCAGCAGTTACGGGGTAGCCCAAGAGACCCAGTACTTC. Translating it yields CASSYGVAQETQYF.

The chain links TRBV28 to TRBJ1-3; TRBD1 agrees at 7 bases. V was pared by 1 base and J by 1 base, with 16 bases of the junction left unmatched. In germline, CDR1 is MDHEN, CDR2 SYDVKM. The CDR3 is 20 amino acids. This chain's CDR3 is CASSLYLPFQGVLSGNTIYF. In nucleotides, the CDR3 is TGTGCCAGCAGTTTATACCTTCCCTTCCAGGGGGTACTTTCTGGAAACACCATATATTTT. Full variable domain (outside the CDR3, taken from reference TRBV28 and TRBJ1-3): DVKVTQSSRYLVKRTGEKVFLECVQDMDHENMFWYRQDPGLGLRLIYFSYDVKMKEKGDIPEGYSVSREKKERFSLILESASTNQTSMYLCASSLYLPFQGVLSGNTIYFGEGSWLTVV.

V and J are TRBV2 and TRBJ1-6, with a possible D match to TRBD1 (5 bases). Trimming left V 6 bases short and J 17 bases short, with 17 bases between. The germline gives CDR1 SNHLY, CDR2 FYNNEI. The CDR3 totals 12 residues. Written as DNA, the CDR3 is TGTGCCAGCAGCACCCGGACATTTAGGATCCACTTT. Translation: CASSTRTFRIHF.

This rearrangement joins TRBV13 to TRBJ2-5, with D tentatively TRBD1 (6 bases). The length of the CDR3 is 16 residues. Germline CDR1 is PRHDT and CDR2 is FYEKMQ (reference sequence). V gave up 0 bases and J gave up 3 bases, with 14 bases separating them. CDR3 coding DNA: TGTGCCAGCAGCTTAGGAACAGCCCGGGACAAAGAGACCCAGTACTTC. Protein: CASSLGTARDKETQYF.

This chain links TRBV5-1 with TRBJ2-7; a possible D gene is TRBD2 (6 bases). Trimming removed 0 bases at V and 5 bases at J, with 15 bases between. The length of the CDR3 is 15 residues. CDR1 and CDR2 (germline): SGHRS, YFSETQ. The CDR3, as DNA: TGCGCCAGCAGCTTGGCCGCGGGGCTAGTGGACGAGCAGTACTTC. This translates into CASSLAAGLVDEQYF.

This clonotype was counted ten times or more. The genes are TRBV4-2 and TRBJ1-1; D unresolved. V was shortened by 3 bases and J by 3 bases, with 2 bases between the two germline ends. CDR1 LGHNA and CDR2 YNFKEQ come from the germline V gene. The CDR3 covers 11 residues. This CDR3 is CASSQDTEAFF. The CDR3 nucleotides read TGTGCCAGCAGCCAGGACACTGAAGCTTTCTTT.

This chain joins TRBV11-3 and TRBJ2-3; D gene unclear. The CDR3 is 16 amino acids. From germline, CDR1 is SGHNT and CDR2 YENEEA. V shed 2 bases and J shed 5 bases, with 17 bases lying between them. CDR3 in amino acids: CASSLPPDGWGDTQYF. The CDR3 bases are TGTGCCAGCAGCTTACCACCGGACGGCTGGGGAGATACGCAGTATTTT.

This chain links TRBV9 with TRBJ1-1; TRBD1 agrees at 8 bases. V was clipped by 3 bases and J by 8 bases; unmatched bases: 9. Looked up from germline, CDR1 is SGDLS and CDR2 is YYNGEE. The CDR3 extends over 14 amino acids. The CDR3 is CASSESGGGQEAFF. In nucleotides, the CDR3 is TGTGCCAGCAGCGAGTCAGGGGGCGGTCAGGAAGCTTTCTTT.

CDR3 nucleotide sequence: TGCAGTGCTCTCCGGGACAGTGACTACGAGCAGTACTTC. Residues: CSALRDSDYEQYF. The chain combines TRBV20-1 with TRBJ2-7; 7 bases match TRBD1. V lost 5 bases and J lost 3; bases outside the gene matches: 7. Germline V gene lookup returns CDR1 DFQATT and CDR2 SNEGSKA (reference sequence). CDR3 length equals 13 residues.

This clonotype showed up just a few times. The gene calls are TRBV5-1 and TRBJ2-7, with D possibly called TRBD1 or TRBD2 (5 bases each). V shed 3 bases and J shed 3 bases, with 13 bases lying between them. The germline gives CDR1 SGHRS, CDR2 YFSETQ. This CDR3 has 14 residues. The CDR3: CASSSGGPGYEQYF. CDR3 nucleotides: TGCGCCAGCAGCTCTGGGGGACCAGGCTACGAGCAGTACTTC.

This clonotype has just a few counts. CDR3 DNA sequence: TGTGCCAGCAGTTTAGTAGCTTTGGCCGGGGAGCTGTTTTTT. Its protein is CASSLVALAGELFF. V usage is TRBV12-3 or TRBV12-4 and J usage is TRBJ2-2; D not resolved. This CDR3 has 14 amino acids. Trimming cost V 1 base and J 6 bases, with 9 bases left between them.

This clonotype has just a few counts. This sequence joins TRBV2 and TRBJ2-1, with 8 bases aligning to TRBD1. Germline CDR1 and CDR2: SNHLY and FYNNEI. V was pared by 3 bases and J by 9 bases, with 7 bases of the junction left unmatched. CDR3 length: 14 residues. CDR3 loop: CASSEQGAMVEQFF. The CDR3 DNA reads as TGTGCCAGCAGTGAGCAGGGGGCTATGGTTGAGCAGTTCTTC.

The V gene is TRBV4-1, the J gene TRBJ2-5, with 7 bases lining up with TRBD2. The CDR3 is 16 amino acids. Germline loops: CDR1 MGHRA, CDR2 YSYEKL. V lost 6 bases and J lost 5; bases outside the gene matches: 15. The CDR3 is CASRGDSGPGRETQYF. CDR3 sequence (DNA): TGCGCCAGCAGGGGGGATAGCGGACCCGGGAGGGAGACCCAGTACTTC.

The chain recombines TRBV5-5 with TRBJ1-5; 8 nucleotides align to TRBD1. The CDR3 spans 14 residues. Germline-derived CDR1 and CDR2 are SGHKS and YYEKEE (reference sequence). After removal of 2 bases from V and 7 bases from J, the junction contained 5 bases not matched to a gene. CDR3 coding DNA: TGTGCCAGCAGCTTTGACAGGGGTTGGCAGCCCCAGCATTTT. Its protein product is CASSFDRGWQPQHF.

The V call is TRBV12-3 or TRBV12-4, the J call TRBJ2-1; D gene uncertain. The CDR3 covers 14 residues. The germline V and J ends were trimmed by 2 bases and 9 bases, with 14 bases remaining between them. Written as DNA, the CDR3 is TGTGCCAGCAGTTTATCTCCCCTCGGGCCTGAGCAGTTCTTC. Translation: CASSLSPLGPEQFF.

This clonotype was recorded a few times. The V gene is TRBV7-4, the J gene TRBJ2-1, with 7 bases matching TRBD2. V shed 5 bases and J 2 bases; nucleotides not matched to a gene: 9. The CDR3 has 16 amino acids. Germline V gene sequence: CDR1 SGHVT, CDR2 SQSDAQ. CDR3 coding DNA: TGTGCCAGCAGCCCCCCTTTAGCGGGCCCCTACAATGAGCAGTTCTTC. Its protein is CASSPPLAGPYNEQFF.

This clonotype was counted between two and nine times. The chain combines TRBV6-2 or TRBV6-3 with TRBJ2-2, with 7 nucleotides matching TRBD1. The germline gives CDR1 MNHEY, CDR2 SVGEGT. With 4 bases clipped from V and 3 bases from J, the junction kept 2 bases outside the gene matches. The CDR3 totals 14 residues. The CDR3 here is CASSWDSDTGELFF. The CDR3 DNA reads TGTGCCAGCAGTTGGGACAGTGACACCGGGGAGCTGTTTTTT.

The sample holds a few counts of this clonotype. This chain uses TRBV7-9 with TRBJ1-3; D call uncertain. Trimming removed 9 bases from V and 0 bases from J, with 12 bases in between. Germline CDR1 SEHNR, CDR2 FQNEAQ (reference sequence). The CDR3 loop spans 14 amino acids. The CDR3 DNA is TGTGCCAGTGGCGTGGACCTCTCTGGAAACACCATATATTTT. It encodes CASGVDLSGNTIYF.

V usage is TRBV12-3 or TRBV12-4 and J usage is TRBJ2-1; 7 bases are a match to TRBD2. The ends lost 2 bases at V and 8 bases at J; junction bases unmatched: 9. CDR3 length equals 15 residues. The CDR3 is CASSLSGRASDEQFF. CDR3 in DNA: TGTGCCAGCAGTTTATCAGGGAGGGCCTCGGATGAGCAGTTCTTC.

This clonotype appeared many times. The gene calls are TRBV27 and TRBJ1-4; D call uncertain. This CDR3 region has 14 residues. V lost 3 bases, J lost 0 bases, and 5 bases lay in between. Germline values: CDR1 MNHEY, CDR2 SMNVEV (reference sequence). CDR3 amino acids: CASSLGTTNEKLFF. The DNA for the CDR3 is TGTGCCAGCAGTTTGGGGACAACTAATGAAAAACTGTTTTTT.

CDR3 region: CASSARGRGYGYTF. The CDR3 DNA is TGTGCCAGCAGCGCTCGGGGCAGGGGCTATGGCTACACCTTC. J is TRBJ1-2 and V is TRBV9; D perhaps matches TRBD1 (6 bases). This CDR3 has 14 amino acids. Trimming left V 3 bases short and J 4 bases short, with 13 bases between. CDR1 is SGDLS, CDR2 YYNGEE, per germline.